This TCR beta chain came from a study of post-analysis software for immune sequencing data. Study details: The disease courses spanned relapsing-remitting, secondary progressive and progressive-relapsing forms of multiple sclerosis.

Turning to this clonotype: Its cognate antigen is unknown.

Included in the TCR beta cDNA libraries were unique molecular identifiers. The authors obtained 400,000 to 600,000 cDNA molecules from around 0.96 to 9.9 million T cells. A single record per CDR3 protein comes from TCRdb applying MiXCR to the PCR reads. Here the sample spans hundreds of thousands of distinct CDR3 sequences, about 53% being singletons. General study points: The F measure placed samples prepared in the same batch into strongly shared clusters. Significantly decreased normalized Chao1 diversity was recorded for multiple sclerosis patients relative to controls. Compared with controls, patients had more of about 5 TRBV segments, including TRBV5-6, TRBV5-1 and TRBV20-1.

V was shortened by 5 bases and J by 0 bases, with 10 bases between the two germline ends. Per the germline V gene, CDR1 is SQVTM and CDR2 is ANQGSEA. The CDR3 has 14 amino acids. J is TRBJ2-2 and V is TRBV29-1; D remains ambiguous. The sequenced sample was blood. The sequence derives from a girl aged 5 to 17 with multiple sclerosis. CDR3 DNA: TGCAGCGTTTTAGGCAGGACGAACACCGGGGAGCTGTTTTTT. This encodes CSVLGRTNTGELFF.